The subject of this entry is one TCR beta chain. TCRdb ran MiXCR on the PCR reads and lists one entry per CDR3 protein. The sample carries more than 9,000 distinct CDR3 sequences, under 30% recorded once. The CDR3 loop spans 14 amino acids. Germline loops: CDR1 MRHNA, CDR2 SNTAGT. With 6 bases removed from V and 5 bases from J, the gap between germline ends came to 14 bases. The record originates from a study of immune characterization of retroperitoneal liposarcoma. The sequence was obtained from a male donor with retroperitoneal liposarcoma. Sequenced sample: blood. The chain combines TRBV6-4 with TRBJ2-1, with D tentatively TRBD1 (6 bases). This chain's CDR3 is CASSRGVEDNEQFF. CDR3 sequence (DNA): TGTGCCAGCAGCAGGGGAGTCGAGGACAATGAGCAGTTCTTC.